These T cell receptor beta chains were read from a single sample in a study of siplizumab effects on memory and regulatory T cells. Sequencing used immunoSEQ multiplex PCR; TCRdb keeps in-frame clones, though not all of them. This sample has some 100,000 clones, with roughly 96% found just once. Sequenced sample: naive CD4+ T cells sorted from blood. The receptor source for this set is a human donor in good health. CDR3s include the opening cysteine and the closing phenylalanine or tryptophan. The order of the fields is D gene, clone size, V gene, J gene, CDR3 DNA, CDR3 protein. A D gene is named only where the DNA matches it firmly. Where a row states a size, it is once, few, many or the class of an expanded clone; other rows omit it.

TRBD1	.	TRBV14	TRBJ1-4	TGTGCCAGCAGCCCCAGGTCAGGACAGGGGAACGCCATTGAAAAACTGTTTTTT	CASSPRSGQGNAIEKLFF
TRBD2	.	TRBV5-1	TRBJ2-2	TGCGCCAGCAGCTTTAACGGGGGGGCCGACACCGGGGAGCTGTTTTTT	CASSFNGGADTGELFF
.	.	TRBV7-9	TRBJ1-2	TGTGCCAGCAGCTTAGTATTGTCTAATCATGGGGGCTACACCTTC	CASSLVLSNHGGYTF
TRBD2	.	TRBV6-4	TRBJ2-1	TGTGCCAGCAGTGCCGGGGGGGGTTCCTACAATGAGCAGTTCTTC	CASSAGGGSYNEQFF
TRBD1	.	TRBV18	TRBJ1-4	TGTGCCAGCTCACCATCTCACGACAGGGGTGGGTTATTCCGATATGAAAAACTGTTTTTT	CASSPSHDRGGLFRYEKLFF
.	.	TRBV7-9	TRBJ2-3	TGTGCCAGCAGCTTAGCGAGGGCGGGGCGCACAGATACGCAGTATTTT	CASSLARAGRTDTQYF
.	once	TRBV7-3	TRBJ2-1	TGTGCCAGCAGCTCGGAAGACGGCAATGAGCAGTTCTTC	CASSSEDGNEQFF
.	.	TRBV5-8	TRBJ2-5	TGTGCCAGCAGCTTAGGTCAGGGCAGGGTGGAGACCCAGTACTTC	CASSLGQGRVETQYF
TRBD1	.	TRBV7-9	TRBJ1-6	TGTGCCAGCAGCTTAGAGGGGACAGTACCTAATTCACCCCTCCACTTT	CASSLEGTVPNSPLHF
.	.	TRBV5-1	TRBJ1-6	TGTGCCAGCAGCCGTACAAAAATAAGGGATTCACCCCTCCACTTT	CASSRTKIRDSPLHF
.	.	TRBV5-1	TRBJ1-3	TGCGCCAGCAGCTTGGAGGCGGTAGCTGGAAACACCATATATTTT	CASSLEAVAGNTIYF
.	.	TRBV25-1	TRBJ1-3	TGTGCCAGCAGCGACGGACAGCTCTCTGGAAACACCATATATTTT	CASSDGQLSGNTIYF
.	.	TRBV6-1	TRBJ2-3	TGTGCCAGCAGTCACCGGGACGGCTACGCAGATACGCAGTATTTT	CASSHRDGYADTQYF
.	.	TRBV29-1	TRBJ2-2	TGCAGCGTGGGTACAGGGTCGAGCACCGGGGAGCTGTTTTTT	CSVGTGSSTGELFF
TRBD1	.	TRBV7-3	TRBJ1-4	TGTGCCAGCAGCTTAACCCGGGACAGCGACAATGAAAAACTGTTTTTT	CASSLTRDSDNEKLFF
TRBD1	.	TRBV5-6	TRBJ1-6	TGTGCCAGCAGCGCACAGGGGTGGGGCAGGGGGGAAGGGTCACCCCTCCACTTT	CASSAQGWGRGEGSPLHF
TRBD1	few	TRBV9	TRBJ1-1	TGTGCCAGCAGCGTCGGACAGGGCCCCGAAGCTTTCTTT	CASSVGQGPEAFF
.	.	TRBV19	TRBJ1-6	TGTGCCAGTAGTATGATGAGCTCTGGGTCACCCCTCCACTTT	CASSMMSSGSPLHF
.	.	TRBV28	TRBJ1-2	TGTGCCAGACGGGACACCCACTATGGCTACACCTTC	CARRDTHYGYTF
.	.	TRBV7-3	TRBJ1-2	TGTGCCAGCAGCCGGGGGGATGGCTACACCTTC	CASSRGDGYTF
.	.	TRBV6-5	TRBJ1-1	TGTGCCAGCAGTTCACGGGATTTGATGAACACTGAAGCTTTCTTT	CASSSRDLMNTEAFF
.	once	TRBV7-2	TRBJ1-5	TGTGCCAGCAGCTTAGGACCCCCCCGGGGGAATCAGCCCCAGCATTTT	CASSLGPPRGNQPQHF
.	.	TRBV5-1	TRBJ2-3	TGCGCCAGCAGCCCCCTCGGCGGGGACACAGATACGCAGTATTTT	CASSPLGGDTDTQYF
.	.	TRBV18	TRBJ1-2	TGTGCCAGCTCACCAAGTGGGGGCCCGCCCGGCGATGGCTACACCTTC	CASSPSGGPPGDGYTF
.	.	TRBV9	TRBJ2-2	TGTGCCAGCAGCGTCCTTAGTCAGGTGGTGAACACCGGGGAGCTGTTTTTT	CASSVLSQVVNTGELFF
.	.	TRBV7-3	TRBJ1-5	TGTGCCAGCAGCTCAAAAATACAGGGACACCTCAATCAGCCCCAGCATTTT	CASSSKIQGHLNQPQHF
.	.	TRBV2	TRBJ1-4	TGTGCCAGCAGTGAAGGTCGGACTAATGAAAAACTGTTTTTT	CASSEGRTNEKLFF
TRBD2	.	TRBV5-5	TRBJ2-5	TGTGCCAGCAGCTTGGTTCTAGCGGAAGAGACCCAGTACTTC	CASSLVLAEETQYF
.	few	TRBV2	TRBJ1-2	TGTGCCAGCAGTCCAGGGCCTGGCTACACCTTC	CASSPGPGYTF
.	.	TRBV5-1	TRBJ2-1	TGCGCCAGCAGCTTGTCAGGGAACACCTACAATGAGCAGTTCTTC	CASSLSGNTYNEQFF
TRBD2	.	TRBV11-1	TRBJ2-3	TGTGCCAGCAGCGTTGGACTAGCAGATACGCAGTATTTT	CASSVGLADTQYF
TRBD1	.	TRBV6-5	TRBJ1-1	TGTGCCAGCAGGAAGACAGGGACTGAAGCTTTCTTT	CASRKTGTEAFF
.	.	TRBV11-2	TRBJ1-4	TGTGCCAGCAGCTTGGGACGGGCGTTCAATGAAAAACTGTTTTTT	CASSLGRAFNEKLFF
TRBD1	.	TRBV30	TRBJ1-2	TGTGCCTGGAGACAGGGGATTCCGACCCATGGCTACACCTTC	CAWRQGIPTHGYTF
.	once	TRBV4-1	TRBJ1-2	TGCGCCAGCAGCCAAGAATCGGCAGGGGCGATTGGTGGCTACACCTTC	CASSQESAGAIGGYTF
TRBD1	.	TRBV7-8	TRBJ1-2	TGTGCCAGCAGCTTGCAGGGGGTCCCCTTTAACTATGGCTACACCTTC	CASSLQGVPFNYGYTF
.	.	TRBV19	TRBJ2-3	TGTGCCAGTAGTATTACGGCCGGGGATACGCAGTATTTT	CASSITAGDTQYF